The clone carrying this TCR beta chain has only a few counts. Its target is not known. This sample is drawn from a study of T cell responses to AZD1222 COVID-19 vaccine. Study findings and constraints: Regions 160-218 and 743-854 held dominance among vaccine-associated CD4 TCRs, which spanned spike. Baseline testing showed seropositivity in only a handful of AZD1222 recipients.

Produced via immunoSEQ multiplex PCR; TCRdb's table is partial and in-frame only. Of 100,000 to 120,000 clones listed, around 89% were seen once; the top ten hold 6.5%. The length of the CDR3 is 10 residues. The germline V and J ends were trimmed by 5 bases and 4 bases, with 2 bases remaining between them. In germline, CDR1 is MDHEN, CDR2 SYDVKM. Sequences were derived from peripheral blood, sampled 28 days after the second AZD1222 dose. This TCR was sampled from an adult who received the AZD1222 COVID-19 vaccine. The rearrangement joins TRBV28 to TRBJ1-2, with unresolved D. DNA of the CDR3: TGTGCCAGCAGTGGCTATGGCTACACCTTC. It is translated as CASSGYGYTF.